This T cell receptor beta chain was retrieved from a study of molecular identifiers for immune sequencing clone quantification. Study at large: Replicates involved a five-way split of RNA from roughly 20,000 or 100,000 naive CD8 cells, with sequencing of four.

Study results and caveats: Clonotypes topping 20 RNA copies carried over 97% of effector molecules but under 1% of naive ones.

This clonotype was detected many times. The target antigen is unknown. Making the bulk TCR libraries relied on previously described methods and listed TCR primers. TCRdb re-derived calls from the PCR reads in MiXCR, one entry per CDR3 protein. The table has approximately 100,000 distinct CDR3 sequences, 36% seen once. The germline V gene has CDR1 SGHAT and CDR2 FQNNGV. V was pared by 5 bases and J by 6 bases, with 14 bases between. The CDR3 has 13 residues. Isolation of naive CD8 T cells was achieved by sorting on a CD8+CD4-CCR7+CD45RA+ phenotype. Sequencing was carried out using naive CD8+ T cells from blood, with Jurkat cell RNA spiked in. Subset in this sample: FACS-sorted CD8+CD4-CCR7+CD45RA+ naive T cells. J is TRBJ2-7 and V is TRBV11-2; no clear D gene. This receptor was obtained from a human donor in good health. Some libraries in this study had Jurkat cell RNA spiked in. CDR3 region: CASSPSPVREQYF. The DNA for the CDR3 is TGTGCCAGCAGCCCGTCCCCGGTGCGCGAGCAGTACTTC.